This T cell receptor (beta chain) is from a study of CD8 T cells in Susac syndrome. When the RNA was reverse transcribed, random hexamers were used with an input of roughly 0.45 to 1 ug. Across 54 Vbeta and 13 Jbeta, immunoSEQ multiplex PCR amplified TCR beta CDR3. From the immunoSEQ multiplex PCR reads, TCRdb called clonotypes with MiXCR, one entry per CDR3 protein. The sample lists fewer than 150,000 distinct CDR3 sequences, 94% occurring once. Germline CDR1 is SEHNR and CDR2 is FQNEAQ (reference sequence). V lost 5 bases, J lost 9 bases, and 14 bases lay in between. CDR3 length: 13 amino acids. The sample comprised CD8+ T cells from PBMCs. This chain uses TRBV7-9 with TRBJ2-1; D is unresolved. This clonotype was sampled from a human donor in good health. The CDR3 coding sequence is TGTGCCAGCAGCCTGACTCCTAAGGTTGAGCAGTTCTTC. Translation: CASSLTPKVEQFF. Filled out from reference TRBV7-9 and TRBJ2-1, the complete variable domain reads DTGVSQNPRHKITKRGQNVTFRCDPISEHNRLYWYRQTLGQGPEFLTYFQNEAQLEKSRLLSDRFSAERPKGSFSTLEIQRTEQGDSAMYLCASSLTPKVEQFFGPGTRLTVL.